This T cell receptor (beta chain) was captured by sequencing in a study of OX40 agonist ivuxolimab in advanced cancers. Study details: Ivuxolimab, an antibody acting as an agonist of OX40 (CD134), was used to treat patients. Across the patients, intravenous ivuxolimab was delivered every 2 weeks at 0.01 to 10 mg/kg. General study points: Low levels of normalized T-cell clonal expansion also appeared in some nonresponders.

Worth noting for this clone: Its antigen is still unknown.

Produced via immunoSEQ multiplex PCR; TCRdb's table is partial and in-frame only. The sample yields roughly 70,000 clones, around 83% seen once. In germline, CDR1 is SNHLY, CDR2 FYNNEI. Trimming took 7 bases from V and 9 from J, leaving 17 bases between them. The CDR3 contains 13 residues. Sequencing used CD4+ or CD8+ T cells sorted from blood, obtained in a trial of the OX40 agonist ivuxolimab. This chain links TRBV2 with TRBJ2-3, with D possibly matching TRBD2 (6 bases). The sequence came from an adult with an advanced solid tumor such as melanoma, head and neck, liver or kidney cancer. DNA of the CDR3: TGTGCCAGCATGGCCCCCGGGGGTCCAACGCAGTATTTT. It codes for CASMAPGGPTQYF. Filled out from reference TRBV2 and TRBJ2-3, the complete variable domain reads EPEVTQTPSHQVTQMGQEVILRCVPISNHLYFYWYRQILGQKVEFLVSFYNNEISEKSEIFDDQFSVERPDGSNFTLKIRSTKLEDSAMYFCASMAPGGPTQYFGPGTRLTVL.